This is a list of T cell receptor beta chains from one sample in a study of blood T cell repertoires in COVID-19. This table comes from immunoSEQ multiplex PCR, and its TCRdb copy is limited to in-frame clones, with some not included. Here the sample spans tens of thousands of clones, roughly 88% being singletons. Material: peripheral blood. These receptors were taken from a man older than 75 with acute or convalescent COVID-19. Both conserved end residues are part of each CDR3. Fields, in order: V gene, clone size, D gene, J gene, CDR3 protein, CDR3 DNA. A D gene is named only where the DNA matches it firmly. Clone size, where shown, is once, few, many, or a class for clones that have expanded.

V: TRBV7-3; size: .; D: .; J: TRBJ2-1; CDR3: CASSLAPPSYNEQFF; DNA: TGTGCCAGCAGCTTAGCGCCACCCTCCTACAATGAGCAGTTCTTC
V: TRBV19; size: .; D: TRBD1; J: TRBJ1-1; CDR3: CASSLFPDRGNTEAFF; DNA: TGTGCCAGTAGCCTATTCCCGGACAGGGGGAACACTGAAGCTTTCTTT
V: TRBV6-5; size: .; D: .; J: TRBJ1-2; CDR3: CASSYSRSYGYTF; DNA: TGTGCCAGCAGTTACTCGAGATCTTATGGCTACACCTTC
V: TRBV7-3; size: .; D: TRBD1; J: TRBJ1-2; CDR3: CASSLTGGDGYTF; DNA: TGTGCCAGCAGTTTGACAGGGGGCGACGGCTACACCTTC
V: TRBV15; size: .; D: .; J: TRBJ2-1; CDR3: CATSSVGGFNEQFF; DNA: TGTGCCACCAGCTCGGTGGGGGGTTTTAATGAGCAGTTCTTC
V: TRBV11-2; size: .; D: .; J: TRBJ1-3; CDR3: CASSAAGPPGNTIYF; DNA: TGTGCCAGCAGCGCCGCAGGCCCTCCTGGAAACACCATATATTTT
V: TRBV6-2/TRBV6-3; size: .; D: .; J: TRBJ2-7; CDR3: CASSTNYEQYF; DNA: TGTGCCAGCAGTACTAACTACGAGCAGTACTTC
V: TRBV9; size: .; D: .; J: TRBJ2-2; CDR3: CASSVQNTGELFF; DNA: TGTGCCAGCAGCGTACAGAACACCGGGGAGCTGTTTTTT
V: TRBV29-1; size: .; D: TRBD2; J: TRBJ2-1; CDR3: CSARPGLAGGPINEQFF; DNA: TGCAGCGCGCGGCCGGGACTAGCGGGAGGGCCAATTAATGAGCAGTTCTTC
V: TRBV3-1/TRBV3-2; size: .; D: TRBD1; J: TRBJ2-5; CDR3: CASSLGTGGGETQYF; DNA: TGTGCCAGCAGCCTAGGGACAGGGGGAGGAGAGACCCAGTACTTC
V: TRBV3-1/TRBV3-2; size: .; D: .; J: TRBJ2-2; CDR3: CASSETGTGELFF; DNA: TGTGCCAGCAGTGAAACAGGGACCGGGGAGCTGTTTTTT
V: TRBV9; size: .; D: TRBD2; J: TRBJ2-3; CDR3: CASSVEGTRTDTQYF; DNA: TGTGCCAGCAGCGTAGAAGGGACTAGAACAGATACGCAGTATTTT
V: TRBV28; size: .; D: .; J: TRBJ2-5; CDR3: CASSSGGPRRETQYF; DNA: TGTGCCAGCAGTTCGGGGGGCCCTAGGCGAGAGACCCAGTACTTC
V: TRBV7-6; size: .; D: TRBD2; J: TRBJ2-5; CDR3: CASSRPLGRGGYETQYF; DNA: TGTGCCAGCAGCCGACCCCTAGGGCGGGGGGGGTACGAGACCCAGTACTTC
V: TRBV4-1; size: .; D: .; J: TRBJ1-4; CDR3: CASSQDKQGREKLFF; DNA: TGCGCCAGCAGCCAAGATAAACAGGGTCGCGAAAAACTGTTTTTT
V: TRBV7-2; size: .; D: TRBD2; J: TRBJ2-5; CDR3: CASSLGLATMDQYF; DNA: TGTGCCAGCAGCTTAGGACTAGCGACAATGGACCAGTACTTC
V: TRBV21-1; size: .; D: .; J: TRBJ2-6; CDR3: CASSKAGPRAGANVLTF; DNA: TGTGCCAGCAGCAAAGCAGGTCCCAGGGCTGGGGCCAACGTCCTGACTTTC
V: TRBV7-3; size: .; D: .; J: TRBJ2-6; CDR3: CASGGSGANVLTF; DNA: TGTGCCAGCGGAGGATCTGGGGCCAACGTCCTGACTTTC
V: TRBV28; size: .; D: .; J: TRBJ1-6; CDR3: CASRPGRGQNSPLHF; DNA: TGTGCCAGCCGTCCCGGCAGGGGACAAAATTCACCCCTCCACTTT
V: TRBV9; size: .; D: TRBD1; J: TRBJ1-5; CDR3: CASSVSGQENQPQHF; DNA: TGTGCCAGCAGCGTGTCTGGACAGGAGAATCAGCCCCAGCATTTT
V: TRBV30; size: once; D: TRBD1; J: TRBJ2-7; CDR3: CAWSATGDEQYF; DNA: TGTGCCTGGAGTGCGACAGGGGACGAGCAGTACTTC
V: TRBV5-6; size: .; D: TRBD1; J: TRBJ1-1; CDR3: CASSSYPEGAFGEAFF; DNA: TGTGCCAGCAGCTCCTATCCAGAGGGGGCGTTCGGTGAAGCTTTCTTT
V: TRBV10-3; size: .; D: .; J: TRBJ1-2; CDR3: CAIKRDIRNYGYTF; DNA: TGTGCCATCAAAAGGGACATCCGTAACTATGGCTACACCTTC
V: TRBV7-2; size: .; D: .; J: TRBJ1-3; CDR3: CASSLDAGTGNTIYF; DNA: TGTGCCAGCAGCTTAGATGCAGGAACTGGAAACACCATATATTTT
V: TRBV19; size: .; D: TRBD2; J: TRBJ2-7; CDR3: CASSISAGVIHYEQYF; DNA: TGTGCCAGTAGTATATCGGCGGGGGTCATACACTACGAGCAGTACTTC
V: TRBV10-1; size: .; D: TRBD1; J: TRBJ2-1; CDR3: CASSETGGYNEQFF; DNA: TGCGCCAGCAGCGAAACAGGGGGCTACAATGAGCAGTTCTTC
V: TRBV5-6; size: .; D: TRBD2; J: TRBJ2-1; CDR3: CASSPGTSGPYNEQFF; DNA: TGTGCCAGCAGCCCCGGGACTAGCGGCCCCTACAATGAGCAGTTCTTC
V: TRBV7-9; size: .; D: TRBD1; J: TRBJ1-1; CDR3: CASSRGQGNTEAFF; DNA: TGTGCCAGCAGCCGGGGACAGGGTAACACTGAAGCTTTCTTT
V: TRBV6-5; size: .; D: .; J: TRBJ1-4; CDR3: CASSYSVAGANEKLFF; DNA: TGTGCCAGCAGTTACTCGGTCGCAGGGGCTAATGAAAAACTGTTTTTT
V: TRBV28; size: .; D: .; J: TRBJ1-2; CDR3: CASSMDMSMGYTF; DNA: TGTGCCAGCAGCATGGACATGTCGATGGGCTACACCTTC
V: TRBV5-8; size: .; D: .; J: TRBJ2-7; CDR3: CANSLGGWSGNEQYF; DNA: TGTGCCAACAGCTTGGGTGGGTGGAGTGGCAACGAGCAGTACTTC
V: TRBV27; size: .; D: .; J: TRBJ1-3; CDR3: CASSPHLSSGNTIYF; DNA: TGTGCCAGCAGTCCCCACCTGAGCTCTGGAAACACCATATATTTT
V: TRBV7-2; size: .; D: .; J: TRBJ1-2; CDR3: CASSLARTGYTF; DNA: TGTGCCAGCAGCTTAGCGCGAACGGGCTACACCTTC
V: TRBV7-3; size: .; D: TRBD2; J: TRBJ2-1; CDR3: CASSAGLAGVNEQFF; DNA: TGTGCCAGCAGCGCGGGACTAGCGGGAGTCAATGAGCAGTTCTTC
V: TRBV19; size: .; D: TRBD1; J: TRBJ2-3; CDR3: CATDRGLGDTQYF; DNA: TGTGCCACCGACAGGGGGCTAGGAGATACGCAGTATTTT
V: TRBV15; size: .; D: TRBD2; J: TRBJ2-1; CDR3: CATSRDLAGVYNEQFF; DNA: TGTGCCACCAGCAGAGATCTAGCGGGGGTATACAATGAGCAGTTCTTC
V: TRBV14; size: .; D: .; J: TRBJ2-1; CDR3: CASSQDQGTYSYNEQFF; DNA: TGTGCCAGCAGCCAAGATCAGGGAACTTATTCCTACAATGAGCAGTTCTTC
V: TRBV5-4; size: .; D: .; J: TRBJ2-7; CDR3: CASSSGLNVGSEQYF; DNA: TGTGCCAGCAGCTCAGGATTAAACGTCGGGAGCGAGCAGTACTTC
V: TRBV7-2; size: .; D: .; J: TRBJ2-5; CDR3: CASSLSRIQETQYF; DNA: TGTGCCAGCAGCTTATCCAGAATACAAGAGACCCAGTACTTC
V: TRBV19; size: .; D: .; J: TRBJ2-2; CDR3: CASSVISTGELFF; DNA: TGTGCCAGTAGCGTGATCAGCACCGGGGAGCTGTTTTTT